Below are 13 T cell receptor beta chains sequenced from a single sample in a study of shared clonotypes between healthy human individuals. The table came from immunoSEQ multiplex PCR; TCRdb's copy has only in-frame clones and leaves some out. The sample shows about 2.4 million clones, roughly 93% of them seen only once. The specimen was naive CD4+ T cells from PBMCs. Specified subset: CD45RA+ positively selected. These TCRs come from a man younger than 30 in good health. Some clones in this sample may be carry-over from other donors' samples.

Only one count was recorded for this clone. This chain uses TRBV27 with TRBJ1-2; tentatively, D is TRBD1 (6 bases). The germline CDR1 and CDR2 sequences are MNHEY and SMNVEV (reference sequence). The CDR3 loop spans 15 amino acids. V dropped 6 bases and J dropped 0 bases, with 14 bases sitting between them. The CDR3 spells CASSPLQGANYGYTF. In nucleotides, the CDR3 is TGTGCCAGCAGCCCCTTACAGGGAGCTAACTATGGCTACACCTTC.

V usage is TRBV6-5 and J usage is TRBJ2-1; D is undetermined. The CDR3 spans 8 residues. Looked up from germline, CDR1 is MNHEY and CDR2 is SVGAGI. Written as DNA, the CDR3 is TGTGTCGGTGATGAGCAGTTCTTC. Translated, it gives CVGDEQFF.

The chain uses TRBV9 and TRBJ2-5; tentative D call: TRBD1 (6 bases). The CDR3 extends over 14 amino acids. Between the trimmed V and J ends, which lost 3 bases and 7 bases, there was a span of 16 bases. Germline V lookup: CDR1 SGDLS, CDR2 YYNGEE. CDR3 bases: TGTGCCAGCAGCGACCCGGACAGCCCGGGGACCCAGTACTTC. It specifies CASSDPDSPGTQYF.

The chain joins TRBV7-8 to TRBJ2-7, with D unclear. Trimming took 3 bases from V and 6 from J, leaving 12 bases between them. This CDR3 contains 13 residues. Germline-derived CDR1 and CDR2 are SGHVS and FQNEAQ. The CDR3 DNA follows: TGTGCCAGCAGCTTTAACCCAGGCTCCGAGCAGTACTTC. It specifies CASSFNPGSEQYF.

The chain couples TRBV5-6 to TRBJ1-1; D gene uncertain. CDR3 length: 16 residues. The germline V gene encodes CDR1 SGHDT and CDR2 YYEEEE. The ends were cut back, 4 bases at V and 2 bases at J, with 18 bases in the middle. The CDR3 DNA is TGTGCCAGCAGCCTTACCCCGACATCGTCTAACACTGAAGCTTTCTTT. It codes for CASSLTPTSSNTEAFF. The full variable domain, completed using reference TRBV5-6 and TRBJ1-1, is DAGVTQSPTHLIKTRGQQVTLRCSPKSGHDTVSWYQQALGQGPQFIFQYYEEEERQRGNFPDRFSGHQFPNYSSELNVNALLLGDSALYLCASSLTPTSSNTEAFFGQGTRLTVV.

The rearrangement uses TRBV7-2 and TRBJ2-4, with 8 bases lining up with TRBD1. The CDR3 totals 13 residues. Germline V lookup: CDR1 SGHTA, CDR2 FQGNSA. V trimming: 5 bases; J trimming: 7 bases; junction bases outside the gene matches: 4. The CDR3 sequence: CASSGNRGNIQYF. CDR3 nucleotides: TGTGCCAGCAGCGGAAACAGGGGGAACATTCAGTACTTC.

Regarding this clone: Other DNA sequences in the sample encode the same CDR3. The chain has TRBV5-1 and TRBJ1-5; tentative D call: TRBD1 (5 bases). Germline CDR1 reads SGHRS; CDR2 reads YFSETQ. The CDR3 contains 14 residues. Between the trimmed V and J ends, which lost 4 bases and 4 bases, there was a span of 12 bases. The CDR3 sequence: CASSPGGGNQPQHF. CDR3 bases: TGCGCCAGCAGCCCTGGGGGAGGGAATCAGCCCCAGCATTTT.

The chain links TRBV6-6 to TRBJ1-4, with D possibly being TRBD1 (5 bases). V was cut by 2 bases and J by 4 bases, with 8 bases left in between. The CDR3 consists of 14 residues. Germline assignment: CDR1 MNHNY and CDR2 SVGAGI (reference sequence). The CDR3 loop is CASSYDRYNEKLFF. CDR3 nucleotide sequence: TGTGCCAGCAGTTACGACAGATATAATGAAAAACTGTTTTTT.

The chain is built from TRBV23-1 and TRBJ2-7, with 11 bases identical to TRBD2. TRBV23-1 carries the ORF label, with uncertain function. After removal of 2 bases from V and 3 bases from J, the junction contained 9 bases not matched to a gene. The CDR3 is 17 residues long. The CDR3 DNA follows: TGCGCCAGCAGTCAAGGCGAACTAGCGGGAGTCTACTACGAGCAGTACTTC. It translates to CASSQGELAGVYYEQYF.

The CDR3 DNA reads TGTGCCAGCTACGGGGGGCAGGAAAATGAAAAACTGTTTTTT. Protein: CASYGGQENEKLFF. The chain links TRBV28 to TRBJ1-4; TRBD1 might be the D (6 bases). Trimming took off 8 bases at V and 5 bases at J, with 15 bases between the two ends. This CDR3 spans 14 amino acids. Germline CDR1 MDHEN, CDR2 SYDVKM.

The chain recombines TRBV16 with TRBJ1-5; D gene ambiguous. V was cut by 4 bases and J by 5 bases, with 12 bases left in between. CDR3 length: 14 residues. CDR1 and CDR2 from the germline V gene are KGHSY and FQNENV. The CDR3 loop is CASSRGPGDQPQHF. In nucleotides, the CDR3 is TGTGCCAGCAGCCGAGGACCTGGGGATCAGCCCCAGCATTTT. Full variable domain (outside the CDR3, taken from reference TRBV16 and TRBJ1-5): GEEVAQTPKHLVRGEGQKAKLYCAPIKGHSYVFWYQQVLKNEFKFLISFQNENVFDETGMPKERFSAKCLPNSPCSLEIQATKLEDSAVYFCASSRGPGDQPQHFGDGTRLSIL.

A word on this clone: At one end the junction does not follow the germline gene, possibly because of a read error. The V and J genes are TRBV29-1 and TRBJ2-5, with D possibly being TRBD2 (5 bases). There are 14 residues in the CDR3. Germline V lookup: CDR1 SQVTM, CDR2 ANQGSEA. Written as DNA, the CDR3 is TGCAGCGTCGAAGCTCCCCGGGGCCAAGAGACCCAGTACTTC. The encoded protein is CSVEAPRGQETQYF.

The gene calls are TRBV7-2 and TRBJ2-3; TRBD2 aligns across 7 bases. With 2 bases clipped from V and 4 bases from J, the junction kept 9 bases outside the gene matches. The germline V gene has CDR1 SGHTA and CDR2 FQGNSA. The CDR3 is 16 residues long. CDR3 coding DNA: TGTGCCAGCAGCTTACCCAGCGGGACCTCAGCAGATACGCAGTATTTT. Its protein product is CASSLPSGTSADTQYF.